This entry lists 24 T cell receptor beta chains sequenced from one sample in a study of OX40 agonist ivuxolimab in advanced cancers. The repertoire was sequenced with immunoSEQ multiplex PCR; TCRdb's copy has only in-frame clones and lacks some. In the table there are under 100,000 clones, less than 90% of which are singletons. This specimen was CD4+ or CD8+ T cells sorted from blood, taken in a trial of the OX40 agonist ivuxolimab. These receptors were collected from an adult with an advanced solid tumor such as melanoma, head and neck, liver or kidney cancer.

This clone was counted once. The chain recombines TRBV7-2 with TRBJ2-1; D possibly corresponds to TRBD2 (7 bases). Trimming took off 7 bases at V and 9 bases at J, with 25 bases between the two ends. Germline values: CDR1 SGHTA, CDR2 FQGNSA. The CDR3 runs to 16 residues. Written as DNA, the CDR3 is TGTGCCAGCACCCTCTATGGGGGGGGGCGGACGGTTGAGCAGTTCTTC. Its translation: CASTLYGGGRTVEQFF.

The chain carries TRBV5-4 and TRBJ2-5; D gene uncertain. CDR3 size: 13 residues. V lost 0 bases and J lost 5, with 8 bases in between. The germline CDR1 and CDR2 sequences are SGHNT and YYREEE (reference sequence). In DNA, the CDR3 is TGTGCCAGCAGCTTGGAGAATCGGGAGACCCAGTACTTC. Residues: CASSLENRETQYF.

The chain is built from TRBV7-9 and TRBJ2-7, with D perhaps matching TRBD1 (6 bases). CDR1 and CDR2 from the germline V gene are SEHNR and FQNEAQ (reference sequence). The CDR3 contains 15 residues. Trimming stripped 5 bases from V and 2 bases from J, with 16 bases between. The CDR3 reads CASSPPGHLTYEQYF. DNA for the CDR3: TGTGCCAGCAGCCCACCGGGACACCTCACCTACGAGCAGTACTTC.

The chain joins TRBV11-2 to TRBJ1-3; maybe TRBD1 (5 bases). There are 13 residues in the CDR3. Germline values: CDR1 SGHAT, CDR2 FQNNGV. V was clipped by 4 bases and J by 6 bases, with 10 bases between them. CDR3 sequence: CASSSDMANTIYF. DNA for the CDR3: TGTGCCAGCAGCTCGGACATGGCAAACACCATATATTTT. Full variable domain (outside the CDR3, taken from reference TRBV11-2 and TRBJ1-3): EAGVAQSPRYKIIEKRQSVAFWCNPISGHATLYWYQQILGQGPKLLIQFQNNGVVDDSQLPKDRFSAERLKGVDSTLKIQPAKLEDSAVYLCASSSDMANTIYFGEGSWLTVV.

This clone appeared once. The rearrangement joins TRBV6-6 to TRBJ2-5, with 10 bases that match TRBD2. Trimming removed 8 bases from V and 5 bases from J; junction bases left unmatched: 8. The germline V gene has CDR1 MNHNY and CDR2 SVGAGI (reference sequence). This CDR3 spans 14 amino acids. The CDR3 DNA follows: TGTGCCAGCCTGCCAGCGGGGGGGCGGGAGACCCAGTACTTC. Its translation is CASLPAGGRETQYF.

The chain uses TRBV30 and TRBJ1-5, with D unresolved. The V end lost 2 bases, the J end lost 9 bases, and 11 bases lay between the germline ends. The CDR3 contains 12 residues. Germline-derived CDR1 and CDR2 are GTSNPN and SVGIG (reference sequence). CDR3 nucleotides: TGTGCCTGGAGTTCAGGAGTCCGGCCCCAGCATTTT. As protein: CAWSSGVRPQHF.

This clone was seen only once. This chain uses TRBV14 with TRBJ2-2; no clear D gene. The V end lost 0 bases, the J end lost 6 bases, and 11 bases lay between the germline ends. CDR3 length: 15 residues. Per germline, CDR1 SGHDN and CDR2 FVKESK. CDR3 sequence: CASSQDRPPAGELFF. The CDR3 coding sequence is TGTGCCAGCAGCCAAGATCGACCCCCCGCCGGGGAGCTGTTTTTT.

The chain has TRBV5-4 and TRBJ1-4; TRBD1 matches 9 bases. The CDR3 has 15 amino acids. The germline gives CDR1 SGHNT, CDR2 YYREEE (reference sequence). After removal of 0 bases from V and 10 bases from J, the junction contained 7 bases not matched to a gene. The CDR3 sequence: CASSLEEGQGGKLFF. The CDR3 nucleotides read TGTGCCAGCAGCTTGGAGGAGGGACAGGGCGGAAAACTGTTTTTT.

V is TRBV30 and J is TRBJ2-5; TRBD2 aligns across 7 bases. The J call may be incorrect, as the DNA end agrees better with TRBJ2-7. CDR1 is GTSNPN and CDR2 is SVGIG in the germline V gene (reference sequence). CDR3 length: 15 amino acids. The DNA of the CDR3 is TGTGCCTGGAGTGTAGGGCAGGGAGGGACCTACGAGCAGTACTTC. Translating it yields CAWSVGQGGTYEQYF.

The J gene is TRBJ1-1, the V gene TRBV12-5; D not certain. The CDR3 is made up of 15 amino acids. Trimming cost V 0 bases and J 4 bases, with 12 bases left between them. CDR1 is LGHNT and CDR2 is FRNRAP in the germline V gene. CDR3 sequence (DNA): TGTGCTAGTGGTTTGGTAGTAGGCCTAGGCACTGAAGCTTTCTTT. As protein: CASGLVVGLGTEAFF.

This clone has a handful of counts. The chain couples TRBV5-1 to TRBJ1-1; D is perhaps TRBD1 (6 bases). Trimming removed 3 bases at V and 0 bases at J, with 18 bases between. The CDR3 is 17 amino acids. Germline V gives CDR1 SGHRS, CDR2 YFSETQ. This CDR3 reads CASSSGQFGRVNTEAFF. The CDR3 DNA reads TGCGCCAGCAGCTCAGGACAGTTCGGAAGAGTGAACACTGAAGCTTTCTTT. The full variable domain, with the rest looked up from reference TRBV5-1 and TRBJ1-1, is KAGVTQTPRYLIKTRGQQVTLSCSPISGHRSVSWYQQTPGQGLQFLFEYFSETQRNKGNFPGRFSGRQFSNSRSEMNVSTLELGDSALYLCASSSGQFGRVNTEAFFGQGTRLTVV.

The V gene is TRBV7-9, the J gene TRBJ1-3, with D possibly TRBD1 on 5 matching bases. V lost 6 bases and J 0 bases, leaving 9 bases between the germline ends. Per germline, CDR1 SEHNR and CDR2 FQNEAQ (reference sequence). This CDR3 comprises 14 residues. CDR3 in DNA: TGTGCCAGCAGTTTGACAGTCTCTGGAAACACCATATATTTT. Its protein product is CASSLTVSGNTIYF.

The chain combines TRBV7-2 with TRBJ2-7; D possibly corresponds to TRBD1 (5 bases). CDR1 and CDR2 (germline): SGHTA, FQGNSA. V lost 5 bases to trimming and J lost 6 bases, with 17 bases between them. This CDR3 is 14 amino acids long. CDR3 loop: CASSEQVKWAEQYF. As DNA, the CDR3 is TGTGCCAGCAGCGAACAGGTTAAGTGGGCCGAGCAGTACTTC.

For the CDR3, the DNA is TGTGCCAGCAGCCCGAGGGGGGGAGCTGGAAACACCATATATTTT. This codes for CASSPRGGAGNTIYF. V gene TRBV7-9 combines with J gene TRBJ1-3; maybe TRBD1 (6 bases). The V end lost 5 bases, the J end lost 2 bases, and 13 bases lay between the germline ends. From germline, CDR1 is SEHNR and CDR2 FQNEAQ (reference sequence). CDR3 length equals 15 residues.

The chain carries TRBV30 and TRBJ2-3; D ambiguous. The V gene lost 3 bases and the J gene lost 7 bases, with 8 bases spanning the gap. The CDR3 runs 11 residues. Germline V gene sequence: CDR1 GTSNPN, CDR2 SVGIG (reference sequence). The DNA for the CDR3 is TGTGCCTGGAGCCCCGGGTATACGCAGTATTTT. It translates to CAWSPGYTQYF.

The chain has TRBV6-5 and TRBJ1-4; TRBD1 aligns across 8 bases. The CDR3 spans 15 residues. V was clipped by 6 bases and J by 3 bases; unmatched bases: 6. Germline V gene data show CDR1 as MNHEY and CDR2 as SVGAGI. CDR3 residues: CASRRQGTPNEKLFF. The CDR3 coding sequence is TGTGCCAGCAGACGACAGGGGACACCTAATGAAAAACTGTTTTTT.

The V and J genes are TRBV7-3 and TRBJ2-3, with D perhaps TRBD2 (5 bases). V was trimmed by 4 bases and J by 2 bases, leaving 10 bases between them. Germline loops: CDR1 SGHTA, CDR2 FQGTGA. The CDR3 is made up of 14 amino acids. The CDR3 protein is CASSSNGDTDTQYF. As DNA, the CDR3 is TGTGCCAGCAGCTCGAACGGGGACACAGATACGCAGTATTTT.

The J gene is TRBJ1-2, the V gene TRBV2; D call uncertain. Germline CDR1 SNHLY, CDR2 FYNNEI. This CDR3 has 14 residues. Trimming cost V 3 bases and J 5 bases, with 13 bases left between them. The DNA for the CDR3 is TGTGCCAGCAGTGACAGTTCAAGCTGGTATGGCTACACCTTC. The encoded protein is CASSDSSSWYGYTF.

The chain joins TRBV27 to TRBJ2-1, with 9 bases aligning to TRBD1. V lost 5 bases, J lost 5 bases, and 7 bases stayed unmatched. CDR3 length: 15 amino acids. Germline assignment: CDR1 MNHEY and CDR2 SMNVEV (reference sequence). The CDR3 bases are TGTGCCAGCAGTCTAAACAGGGGGCTAAACAATGAGCAGTTCTTC. The encoded protein is CASSLNRGLNNEQFF.

V gene TRBV7-9 combines with J gene TRBJ1-5; D may be TRBD1 (5 bases). V lost 4 bases to trimming and J lost 5 bases, with 12 bases between them. The CDR3 runs 14 residues. Germline V CDR1 and CDR2: SEHNR, FQNEAQ (reference sequence). The CDR3 region is CASSSETAYQPQHF. CDR3 sequence (DNA): TGTGCCAGCAGCTCCGAGACAGCGTATCAGCCCCAGCATTTT.

The rearrangement joins TRBV7-2 to TRBJ1-3; D possibly corresponds to TRBD1 (5 bases). This CDR3 is 13 amino acids long. Germline values: CDR1 SGHTA, CDR2 FQGNSA. V dropped 3 bases and J dropped 6 bases, with 9 bases sitting between them. CDR3 residues: CASSFRGENTIYF. CDR3 DNA sequence: TGTGCCAGCAGCTTTCGGGGGGAAAACACCATATATTTT.

The chain uses TRBV11-1 and TRBJ2-1; TRBD1 is a possible D gene (6 bases). Deletions cut 1 base from V and 0 bases from J, with 13 bases between. CDR3 length: 17 amino acids. Germline V gives CDR1 SGHAT, CDR2 FQDESV (reference sequence). As DNA, the CDR3 is TGTGCCAGCAGCTTAGGCAGGGGCGTGAGCTCCTACAATGAGCAGTTCTTC. It is translated as CASSLGRGVSSYNEQFF.

CDR3 protein: CASSLVEGQPYEQYF. The CDR3 DNA follows: TGTGCCAGCAGCTTAGTTGAGGGCCAACCCTACGAGCAGTACTTC. The chain is built from TRBV7-2 and TRBJ2-7, with TRBD2 as a possible D gene (5 bases). The CDR3 runs to 15 residues. In germline, CDR1 is SGHTA, CDR2 FQGNSA. The V end lost 1 base, the J end lost 2 bases, and 12 bases lay between the germline ends.

CDR3 bases: TGTGCCAGCAGCTCACCACATAGGGGGGCTAGGACTGAAGCTTTCTTT. Translating gives CASSSPHRGARTEAFF. The rearrangement uses TRBV7-2 and TRBJ1-1, with D possibly TRBD1 on 6 matching bases. V lost 4 bases to trimming and J lost 5 bases, with 20 bases between them. The CDR3 consists of 16 residues. The V gene's germline CDR1 is SGHTA and CDR2 FQGNSA.